The 24 T cell receptor beta chains presented below share a single source sample, sequenced in a study of glioma-infiltrating T cells. Amplification of TCR alpha and beta CDR3 regions from RNA used iRepertoire nested multiplex PCR. TCRdb reprocessed the multiplex PCR reads with MiXCR, giving one entry per CDR3 protein. The repertoire has around 140,000 distinct CDR3 sequences, about two fifths of them found once; the top ten carry 20% to 25%. The sequenced material came from glioma tissue, nonneoplastic brain tissue, or PBMCs (not recorded which). These receptors were obtained from a human donor with low-grade glioma or glioblastoma, undergoing nonglioma brain surgery, or in good health (not recorded which).

The chain has TRBV25-1 and TRBJ2-7, with 7 bases aligning to TRBD1. This CDR3 has 15 residues. Trimming took 5 bases from V and 5 from J; bases not matched to a gene: 12. Germline lookup yields CDR1 MGHDK and CDR2 SYGVNS. This CDR3 reads CASSPDPGQCHEQYF. DNA for the CDR3: TGTGCCAGCAGTCCCGATCCGGGACAGTGCCACGAGCAGTACTTC.

This clonotype was counted many times. This chain links TRBV7-2 with TRBJ2-3, with 7 positions matching TRBD2. The CDR3 contains 16 residues. CDR1 is SGHTA and CDR2 is FQGNSA in the germline V gene. V shed 2 bases, J shed 0 bases, and the junction held 5 bases outside the gene matches. The chain's CDR3 is CASSLTRAGSTDTQYF. DNA for the CDR3: TGTGCCAGCAGCTTAACGAGAGCGGGGAGCACAGATACGCAGTATTTT.

The V and J genes are TRBV6-1 and TRBJ2-7; 13 bases match TRBD2. J lost 3 bases, V lost 7 bases, and 6 bases had no gene match. This CDR3 contains 15 residues. CDR1 is MNHNS, CDR2 SASEGT, per germline. CDR3 in DNA: TGTGCCAGCACCCTCGGACTAGCGGGAGACTACGAGCAGTACTTC. It codes for CASTLGLAGDYEQYF.

The sample holds a few counts of this clonotype. The CDR3 DNA reads as TGTGCCAGCAGTTACCGCGAGGGGTATACGCAGTATTTT. Translated, it gives CASSYREGYTQYF. This chain joins TRBV6-6 and TRBJ2-3, with D perhaps being TRBD1 or TRBD2 (5 bases each). Trimming removed 2 bases at V and 7 bases at J, with 10 bases between. CDR1 and CDR2 (germline): MNHNY, SVGAGI (reference sequence). This CDR3 is built from 13 residues.

The chain uses TRBV4-1 and TRBJ1-1; D remains ambiguous. The CDR3 has 15 amino acids. V was clipped by 0 bases and J by 6 bases, with 14 bases between them. Looked up from germline, CDR1 is MGHRA and CDR2 is YSYEKL. The CDR3 protein is CASSQDSRGRAEAFF. CDR3 in DNA: TGCGCCAGCAGCCAAGATTCCCGTGGGCGCGCTGAAGCTTTCTTT.

V is TRBV7-9 and J is TRBJ1-5; D is unresolved. Germline lookup yields CDR1 SEHNR and CDR2 FQNEAQ (reference sequence). The CDR3 runs to 12 residues. Trimming shortened V by 5 bases and J by 6 bases, and 8 bases separated the two germline ends. The CDR3 DNA is TGTGCCAGCAGCACCATTGGTCAGCCCCAGCATTTT. It yields the protein CASSTIGQPQHF.

The chain has TRBV6-1 and TRBJ2-7; D is undetermined. Looked up from germline, CDR1 is MNHNS and CDR2 is SASEGT. The CDR3 consists of 12 residues. V lost 5 bases and J 3 bases, leaving 8 bases between the germline ends. The CDR3 region is CASSLQYYEQYF. The CDR3 DNA reads as TGTGCCAGCAGTCTCCAATACTACGAGCAGTACTTC.

In its sample, this clonotype was seen a few times. The chain has TRBV20-1 and TRBJ1-1; 11 bases are shared with TRBD1. The germline V gene encodes CDR1 DFQATT and CDR2 SNEGSKA (reference sequence). This CDR3 spans 11 amino acids. In DNA, the CDR3 is TGCAGGGGACAGGGGGGGACTGAAGCTTTCTTT. Protein sequence: CRGQGGTEAFF.

This chain links TRBV7-3 with TRBJ2-1; 7 bases match TRBD2. The V gene's germline CDR1 is SGHTA and CDR2 FQGTGA. Trimming removed 2 bases from V and 5 bases from J; junction bases left unmatched: 3. The CDR3 runs to 14 residues. For the CDR3, the DNA is TGTGCCAGCAGCTTAGACGGGGGGAACAATGAGCAGTTCTTC. It translates to CASSLDGGNNEQFF. The complete variable domain, with remaining parts taken from reference TRBV7-3 and TRBJ2-1, reads GAGVSQTPSNKVTEKGKYVELRCDPISGHTALYWYRQSLGQGPEFLIYFQGTGAADDSGLPNDRFFAVRPEGSVSTLKIQRTERGDSAVYLCASSLDGGNNEQFFGPGTRLTVL.

This clonotype showed up just a few times. This chain joins TRBV6-4 and TRBJ1-5, with unresolved D. V lost 10 bases, J lost 7 bases, and 20 bases lay in between. Germline values: CDR1 MRHNA, CDR2 SNTAGT. The CDR3 consists of 14 residues. The CDR3 here is CATSSDHGGQPQHF. The CDR3 nucleotides read TGTGCCACCTCGAGCGATCATGGAGGGCAGCCCCAGCATTTT.

The gene calls are TRBV10-1 and TRBJ2-3; D might be TRBD1 (6 bases). The germline V gene has CDR1 WNHNN and CDR2 SYGVQD (reference sequence). CDR3 size: 14 residues. V was clipped by 0 bases and J by 6 bases, with 10 bases between them. The CDR3 DNA is TGCGCCAGCAGTGAGTCGGGGGCAGGGGATACGCAGTATTTT. Translating it yields CASSESGAGDTQYF.

The rearrangement uses TRBV6-9 and TRBJ2-7; D not resolved. The germline gives CDR1 MNHGY, CDR2 SVAAGI. Trimming took off 3 bases at V and 2 bases at J, with 11 bases between the two ends. This CDR3 comprises 14 residues. CDR3 loop: CASSYRRYPYEQYF. CDR3 sequence (DNA): TGTGCCAGCAGTTACAGACGGTACCCCTACGAGCAGTACTTC.

The genes are TRBV4-1 and TRBJ2-3; D not certain. V lost 0 bases to trimming and J lost 2 bases, with 12 bases between them. This CDR3 has 16 residues. Per germline, CDR1 MGHRA and CDR2 YSYEKL. CDR3 bases: TGCGCCAGCAGCCAAGACCGGATTCCTCCCACAGATACGCAGTATTTT. Its protein is CASSQDRIPPTDTQYF.

This chain uses TRBV20-1 with TRBJ2-3; no definite D call. With 1 base removed from V and 4 bases from J, the gap between germline ends came to 3 bases. CDR3 length equals 11 residues. The germline V gene encodes CDR1 DFQATT and CDR2 SNEGSKA (reference sequence). The CDR3 loop is CSARVPDTQYF. The CDR3 coding sequence is TGCAGTGCTAGAGTGCCAGATACGCAGTATTTT.

V and J are TRBV20-1 and TRBJ1-1; 7 nucleotides align to TRBD1. Germline assignment: CDR1 DFQATT and CDR2 SNEGSKA (reference sequence). CDR3 size: 12 residues. With V trimmed by 3 bases and J by 5 bases, 3 bases remained unmatched. CDR3 bases: TGCAGTGCTAGCAGGGGGGAGACTGAAGCTTTCTTT. Translated: CSASRGETEAFF.

The chain joins TRBV20-1 to TRBJ2-3; TRBD2 matches 7 bases. This CDR3 is built from 14 residues. J was trimmed by 3 bases and V by 3 bases; bases with no gene match: 6. CDR1 DFQATT and CDR2 SNEGSKA come from the germline V gene (reference sequence). Here the CDR3 reads CSASEGGRTDTQYF. CDR3 in DNA: TGCAGTGCTAGTGAGGGCGGGAGAACAGATACGCAGTATTTT.

There are a few counts of this clonotype. This chain uses TRBV20-1 with TRBJ1-1; no clear D. V lost 0 bases and J lost 0, with 11 bases in between. Germline V CDR1 and CDR2: DFQATT, SNEGSKA (reference sequence). The CDR3 extends over 15 amino acids. The CDR3 DNA is TGCAGTGCTAGAGATTTTACAGATATGAACACTGAAGCTTTCTTT. Translated: CSARDFTDMNTEAFF.

This chain connects TRBV4-1 to TRBJ2-3, with D maybe TRBD1 (6 bases). Trimming stripped 3 bases from V and 4 bases from J, with 8 bases between. Germline V gene sequence: CDR1 MGHRA, CDR2 YSYEKL. The CDR3 is 13 residues long. CDR3 protein: CASSHRGPDTQYF. The DNA of the CDR3 is TGCGCCAGCAGCCACAGGGGTCCAGATACGCAGTATTTT.

CDR3 nucleotide sequence: TGCAGTGCTACGGGAGAGGCCGAGCAGTACTTC. This sequence encodes CSATGEAEQYF. The chain combines TRBV20-1 with TRBJ2-7, with D perhaps TRBD2 (6 bases). With 4 bases removed from V and 6 bases from J, the gap between germline ends came to 10 bases. The CDR3 runs 11 residues. Germline lookup yields CDR1 DFQATT and CDR2 SNEGSKA (reference sequence).

This clonotype was picked up a small number of times. The rearrangement links TRBV6-1 to TRBJ1-1; perhaps TRBD1 as D (6 bases). This CDR3 spans 14 amino acids. Germline CDR1 and CDR2: MNHNS and SASEGT. The V end was cut by 5 bases, the J end by 2 bases, with 12 bases between. The CDR3 DNA reads TGTGCCAGCAGTAGCAGGGGTCCTAACACTGAAGCTTTCTTT. This codes for CASSSRGPNTEAFF.

This clonotype was recorded a few times. The chain is built from TRBV4-1 and TRBJ1-1, with D hard to call. V was clipped by 0 bases and J by 0 bases, with 8 bases between them. This CDR3 region has 15 residues. From germline, CDR1 is MGHRA and CDR2 YSYEKL. CDR3 protein: CASSQDRTMNTEAFF. CDR3 DNA: TGCGCCAGCAGCCAAGACAGAACCATGAACACTGAAGCTTTCTTT.

The chain carries TRBV7-9 and TRBJ1-1; 10 bases agree with TRBD1. The CDR3 spans 15 residues. Losses at the gene ends were 1 base for V and 4 bases for J; bases not matched to a gene: 3. Germline lookup yields CDR1 SEHNR and CDR2 FQNEAQ (reference sequence). CDR3 in DNA: TGTGCCAGCAGCTTAGATGGGACAGGGGTCACTGAAGCTTTCTTT. Translating it yields CASSLDGTGVTEAFF.

The rearrangement joins TRBV28 to TRBJ1-6, with 7 positions matching TRBD1. From germline, CDR1 is MDHEN and CDR2 SYDVKM. CDR3 length: 14 residues. The V gene end was trimmed by 6 bases and the J gene end by 7 bases; junction bases not matched to a gene: 6. CDR3 residues: CASRVDRNNSPLHF. For the CDR3, the DNA is TGTGCCAGCAGAGTGGACAGGAACAATTCACCCCTCCACTTT.

The rearrangement joins TRBV6-2 or TRBV6-3 to TRBJ2-1, with 10 bases lining up with TRBD2. Looked up from germline, CDR1 is MNHEY and CDR2 is SVGEGT. The trim removed 6 bases at V and 15 bases at J, leaving 20 bases unmatched. The CDR3 consists of 16 residues. As DNA, the CDR3 is TGTGCCAGCAGCCATGATTATGAGCGGGAGGGCCGAGGGACGTTCTTC. This gives the protein CASSHDYEREGRGTFF.